The source of this T cell receptor beta chain is a study of cytomegalovirus exposure and HLA in healthy donors (dated by TCRdb to the late 2010s). Background for the entire study: An earlier analysis of several hundred of the donors reported approximately 260 Gb of sequence data and about 120 million unique TCR beta sequences obtained from about 180 million T cells. Roughly 300 gigabases of sequencing data and approximately 91 million unique TCR sequences made up an early release that covered roughly 670 HLA-typed donors. The genetic ancestry cluster associated with self-reported Caucasian donors included about 81% of the 300 to 450 genotyped donors. The study was designed to test whether signatures of past pathogen exposure could be identified by cataloging public T cell receptors. The study profiled the T cell repertoires of hundreds of subjects by immunosequencing and related them to cytomegalovirus serostatus. Along with the approximately 700-subject first cohort, a separate validation cohort of 120 different subjects was used. To predict cytomegalovirus infection status, the study combined high-throughput TCR immunosequencing, statistical association of individual TCRs with disease status, and machine learning. A later analysis re-analyzed previously published TCR beta repertoires from 600 to 850 donors and added high-resolution HLA genotyping to study TCR occurrence patterns. Rather than drawing on any new phenotypic data, the later analysis identified candidate immune exposures from TCR beta sequences and the way those sequences occurred across donors. In an earlier analysis of roughly 600 of the donors, high-throughput TCR beta sequencing was used to judge whether each TCR beta V gene segment behaved as functional or pseudogenic. Donor age, sex, ethnicity and CMV serostatus were compiled alongside the repertoire data. Genome-wide SNP genotypes for about 55% of the 666 donors were used in a later genetic analysis, which treated that subset as a discovery cohort. Every repertoire in the discovery cohort had been generated on one and the same sequencing platform. Class I and class II HLA loci were covered by the typing at four-digit resolution. The number of typed donors differed by locus: about 620-640 for A, B, C, DRB1 and DQB1; about 520 for DQA1; over 600 for DPA1; and some 450 for DPB1. Roughly five DR-DQ haplotypes were treated as single units for association and clustering because of strong linkage in the cohort. On average, about 200,000 unique TCR beta nucleotide sequences were sequenced per donor among several hundred genotyped donors of the cohort, with roughly a sixth of those sequences being non-productive.

To note about this clone: Its antigen remains undetermined. No much larger clone is present one base from it, and per-base qualities are unavailable.

The library was obtained by the immunoSEQ multiplex PCR assay. A mixture of 60 forward primers for TCR Vbeta segments and 13 reverse primers for TCR Jbeta segments was used in the multiplex PCR. Amplification of the CDR3 region of rearranged TCR beta genes was performed with a multiplex PCR assay on genomic DNA. Amplified TCR beta libraries were sequenced as 87-base-pair reads on the Illumina HiSeq System. For the original study's pipeline: A later analysis counted about 76 million unique TCR beta chains across the 500 to 850 repertoires, and some 11 million of these chains were shared by at least two donors. To remove PCR and sequencing errors, raw reads were error-corrected and collapsed into unique sequences using a nearest-neighbor algorithm that merged closely related sequences. V, D and J gene segments were assigned by aligning CDR3 sequences to IMGT reference sequences. For a sequence to be retained, a match of at least six nucleotides to both a V gene segment and a J gene segment was required. Rearrangements were called productive when the CDR3 lacked stop codons and stayed in frame with V and J; all others were non-productive. Following IMGT convention, CDR3 was defined as the stretch from the second conserved V-encoded cysteine to the conserved J-encoded phenylalanine. The earlier analysis of 587 of the donors excluded sequences that lacked an unambiguous match to a single V gene segment. An earlier analysis of 550 to 650 of the donors classified V segments as functional when productive rearrangements were above 56.7% and as segregating when the standard deviation between donors was above 5%. A statistical classification framework was built to diagnose cytomegalovirus status from the catalog of TCR beta chain sequences. In a later analysis, TCR nucleotide sequences were compared against IMGT/GENE-DB human TR gene sequences so that V and J genes could be assigned. In a later analysis, CDR3 sequences and most-parsimonious VDJ recombination scenarios were assigned using the TCRdist pipeline. In a later analysis, every TCR beta chain was defined by the combination of its CDR3 amino acid sequence and its V-gene family, and reads without a unique V-gene family were dropped. To address suspected cross-contamination and a sequencing artifact, a later analysis removed some 620 highly shared, low-generation-probability nucleotide sequences. In a later analysis, a clonal expansion index for each public chain was calculated from normalized within-repertoire ranks of inferred template counts. A later analysis computed generation probabilities with a VDJ recombination model fitted to out-of-frame rearrangements, and checked the results against IGoR. In a later analysis, TCR-TCR, TCR-HLA and TCR-CMV co-occurrence was scored with hypergeometric tests, and a repertoire-size bias correction was applied to TCR pairs. A later analysis estimated false discovery rates by permuting HLA or CMV assignments 20 times. A later analysis grouped co-occurring TCRs with DBSCAN, adding TCRdist sequence similarity when clustering within HLA-allele-positive subsets. Repertoires with fewer than 30,000 or more than 120,000 public chains were left out of co-occurrence clustering, as were about 5 repertoires with anomalous nucleotide sharing. TCRdb provides this immuneACCESS table in a form limited to in-frame rearrangements. Some clones are lacking; in checked studies, under half of them reflect an unresolved V gene, and why the rest are absent is not known. Clone size and V and J calls were adopted from that table, with D and trimming inferred from the DNA. In all, the sample holds under 200,000 clones, and 65% to 85% of those were seen once. The ten largest clones capture 1% to 1.5% of the sample.

General findings and caveats noted by the study authors: The authors suggested that the approach could potentially be generalized to other disease states and immunological phenotypes. Because counts were too low, around 18 rarely observed V segments, including chromosome 9 orphons, were left out of the earlier analysis of a few hundred of the donors. For the cohort, immune exposure information was limited to CMV serostatus. In a later analysis, HLA-associated TCR beta chains showed more clonal expansion and lower generation probabilities than non-associated chains that were equally common. The classifier was reported to diagnose cytomegalovirus status with high specificity and sensitivity in both the original and validation cohorts. Because HLA typing was missing for some donors at each locus, association tests included only the typed subset. The study gave a list of 150 to 200 TCR beta chains associated with cytomegalovirus. Correlated functional status among segregating V segments might be attributable to linkage disequilibrium, but an unknown experimental factor could not be ruled out. In vitro tests confirmed that a few of the cytomegalovirus-associated TCR beta chains recognize cytomegalovirus antigens. According to a later analysis, parvovirus B19, influenza, CMV and Epstein-Barr virus appeared linked to several top co-occurrence clusters. A cluster of highly shared sequence variants was judged likely to represent a technical artifact of the sequencing pipeline. A further reported finding was that TCR beta sequences accurately predicted the HLA-A and HLA-B alleles for most subjects in the first cohort. Most TCR sequences were seen in very few donors, while some public TCRs were found in many individuals. A later analysis found that TCR association rates varied across HLA loci, with DRB1 alleles showing the most associated TCRs and HLA-C alleles the fewest. A later analysis associated 16,951 TCR beta sequences with specific HLA alleles at a false discovery rate of 0.05. An earlier analysis of approximately 600 of the donors showed that most TCR beta V segments appeared in productive rearrangements either about 90% or about 30% of the time, which broadly matched IMGT annotations. Presence/absence analyses assumed roughly uniform sequencing depth across donors, an assumption that may not hold. The 87-base-pair reads could not distinguish some IMGT-functional V segments, including TRBV6-2 and TRBV6-3, so those segments were excluded. When HLA alleles, especially DR and DQ, strongly co-occurred, attributing TCR associations to individual alleles was difficult. According to a later analysis, most CMV-associated TCR beta chains appeared to be HLA-restricted, and the HLA associations seemed to be driven largely by CMV exposure. The cohort was sequenced for TCR beta chains only, and without alpha or paired-chain data the features that could be detected were limited. V-gene and J-gene trimming of TCR beta chains was associated with a missense DCLRE1C variant in a later genetic analysis, and the association was replicated in an independent cohort. A later genetic analysis reported fewer N-insertions in productive TCRs among donors in an Asian-associated ancestry cluster than the roughly 620-donor mean.

The cohort was made up of approximately 700 healthy bone marrow donors. At the time of sampling, every cohort member was nominally healthy, though immune exposures that went unrecorded were likely present. The donor was CMV seropositive and was included in the group of 290 or so seropositive cohort members. Every donor gave a peripheral blood sample, and the peripheral blood mononuclear cells from that sample were used for TCR beta sequencing. Genomic DNA was extracted from the blood cell samples with the Qiagen DNeasy Blood Extraction Kit. The germline V gene supplies CDR1 SGHAT and CDR2 FQNNGV. V loses 4 bases at its end and J loses 4 bases; junction bases beyond the gene matches: 8. Spanning cysteine to phenylalanine, the CDR3 consists of 15 amino acids. Of all the DNA, just the CDR3 is kept, 45 bases in frame from base 1.

The sample taken for sequencing was PBMCs. The sequence was obtained from a man aged 50-60 years in good health and CMV-seropositive. The rearrangement joined TRBV11-2 to TRBJ2-5, and TRBD1 aligns with 8 junction nucleotides. The CDR3 here reads CASSSGTGGGETQYF. The nucleotides are TGTGCCAGCAGCTCCGGGACAGGTGGGGGAGAGACCCAGTACTTC.